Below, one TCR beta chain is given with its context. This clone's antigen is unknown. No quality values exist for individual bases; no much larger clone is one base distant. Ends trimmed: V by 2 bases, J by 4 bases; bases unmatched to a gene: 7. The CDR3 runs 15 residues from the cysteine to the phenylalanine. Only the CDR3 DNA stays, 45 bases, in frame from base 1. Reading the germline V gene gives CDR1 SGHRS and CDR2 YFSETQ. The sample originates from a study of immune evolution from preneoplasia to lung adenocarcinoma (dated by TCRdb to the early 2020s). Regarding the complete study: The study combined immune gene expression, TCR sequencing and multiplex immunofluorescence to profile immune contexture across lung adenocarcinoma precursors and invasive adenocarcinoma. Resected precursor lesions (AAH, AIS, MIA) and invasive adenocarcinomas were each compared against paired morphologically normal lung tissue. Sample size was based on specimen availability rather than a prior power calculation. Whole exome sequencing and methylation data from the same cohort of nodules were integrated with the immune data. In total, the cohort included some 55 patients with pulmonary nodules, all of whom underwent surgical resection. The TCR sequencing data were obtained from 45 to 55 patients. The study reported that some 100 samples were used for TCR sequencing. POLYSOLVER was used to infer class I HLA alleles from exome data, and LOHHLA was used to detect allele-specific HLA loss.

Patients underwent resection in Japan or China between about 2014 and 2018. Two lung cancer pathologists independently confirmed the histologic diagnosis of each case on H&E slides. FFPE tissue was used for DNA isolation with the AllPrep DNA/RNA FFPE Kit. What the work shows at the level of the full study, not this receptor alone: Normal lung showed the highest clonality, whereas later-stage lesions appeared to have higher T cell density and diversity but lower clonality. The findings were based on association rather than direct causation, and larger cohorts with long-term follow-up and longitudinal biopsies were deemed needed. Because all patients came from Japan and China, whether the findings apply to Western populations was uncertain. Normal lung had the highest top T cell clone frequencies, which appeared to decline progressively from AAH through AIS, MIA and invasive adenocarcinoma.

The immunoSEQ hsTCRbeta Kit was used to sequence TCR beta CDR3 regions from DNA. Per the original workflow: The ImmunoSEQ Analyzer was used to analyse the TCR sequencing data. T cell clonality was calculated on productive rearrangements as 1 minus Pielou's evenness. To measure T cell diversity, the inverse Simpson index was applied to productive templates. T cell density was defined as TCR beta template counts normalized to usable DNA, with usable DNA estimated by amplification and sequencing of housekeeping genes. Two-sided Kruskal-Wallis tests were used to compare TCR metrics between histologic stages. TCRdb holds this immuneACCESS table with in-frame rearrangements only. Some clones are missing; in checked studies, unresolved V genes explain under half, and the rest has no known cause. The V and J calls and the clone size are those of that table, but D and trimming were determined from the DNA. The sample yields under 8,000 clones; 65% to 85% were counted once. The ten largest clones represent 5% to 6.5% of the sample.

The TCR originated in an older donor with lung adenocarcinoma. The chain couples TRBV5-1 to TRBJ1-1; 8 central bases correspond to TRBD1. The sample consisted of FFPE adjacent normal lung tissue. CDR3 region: CASSLAGGPSTEAFF. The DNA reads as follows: TGCGCCAGCAGCTTAGCAGGGGGCCCGAGCACTGAAGCTTTCTTT.